The clone carrying this TCR beta chain was counted a single time. Germline CDR1 reads LNHNV; CDR2 reads YYDKDF (reference sequence). V trimming: 6 bases; J trimming: 5 bases; junction bases outside the gene matches: 8. The CDR3 covers 14 residues. This entry belongs to a study of blood T cell repertoires in COVID-19. Across the whole study: Researchers got acute and convalescent COVID-19 samples from the United States, Italy and Spain. In each case, the material was cDNA or gDNA derived from T cells, B-cell-depleted T cells, or PBMCs.

In the original analysis: Scientists estimated how many nucleated cells there were by amplifying reference gene primers. Measured with immunoSEQ multiplex PCR; TCRdb has only the in-frame clones, and not every one. D and trimming come from the DNA, and the V and J calls and clone size come from that table. Of 100,000 to 120,000 clones listed, 72% are singletons. The chain carries TRBV15 and TRBJ1-2; 8 bases are shared with TRBD1. What was sequenced was peripheral blood. The sequence was obtained from a woman in her sixties or seventies with acute or convalescent COVID-19. The CDR3 DNA reads TGTGCCACCAGTAGGGTACAGGGGGGTTATGGCTACACCTTC. Translating gives CATSRVQGGYGYTF. The full variable domain, in which reference TRBV15 and TRBJ1-2 provide the parts outside the CDR3, is DAMVIQNPRYQVTQFGKPVTLSCSQTLNHNVMYWYQQKSSQAPKLLFHYYDKDFNNEADTPDNFQSRRPNTSFCFLDIRSPGLGDTAMYLCATSRVQGGYGYTFGSGTRLTVV.